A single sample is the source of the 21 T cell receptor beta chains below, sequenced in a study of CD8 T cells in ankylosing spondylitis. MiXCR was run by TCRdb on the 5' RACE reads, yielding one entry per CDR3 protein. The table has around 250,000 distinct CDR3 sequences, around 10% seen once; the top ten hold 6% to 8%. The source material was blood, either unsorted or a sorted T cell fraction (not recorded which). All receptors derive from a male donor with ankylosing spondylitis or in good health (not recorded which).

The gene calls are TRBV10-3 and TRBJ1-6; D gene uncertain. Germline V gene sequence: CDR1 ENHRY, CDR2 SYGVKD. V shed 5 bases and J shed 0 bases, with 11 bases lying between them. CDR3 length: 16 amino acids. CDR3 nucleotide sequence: TGTGCCATCAGTCCGAGTGGTAGCTCCTATAATTCACCCCTCCACTTT. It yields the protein CAISPSGSSYNSPLHF.

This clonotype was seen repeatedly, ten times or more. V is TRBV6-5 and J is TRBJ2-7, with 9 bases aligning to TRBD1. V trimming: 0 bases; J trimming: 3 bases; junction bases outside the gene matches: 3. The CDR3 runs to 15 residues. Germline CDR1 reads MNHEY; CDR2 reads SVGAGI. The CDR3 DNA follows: TGTGCCAGCAGTTACTCCGGACAGGGGTACTACGAGCAGTACTTC. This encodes CASSYSGQGYYEQYF.

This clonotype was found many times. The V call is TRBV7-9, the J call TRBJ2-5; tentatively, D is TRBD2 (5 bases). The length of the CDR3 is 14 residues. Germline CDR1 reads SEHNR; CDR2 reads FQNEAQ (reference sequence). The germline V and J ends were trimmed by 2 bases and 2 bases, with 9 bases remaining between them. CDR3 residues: CASSLLAGQETQYF. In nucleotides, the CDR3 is TGTGCCAGCAGCTTACTAGCTGGTCAAGAGACCCAGTACTTC.

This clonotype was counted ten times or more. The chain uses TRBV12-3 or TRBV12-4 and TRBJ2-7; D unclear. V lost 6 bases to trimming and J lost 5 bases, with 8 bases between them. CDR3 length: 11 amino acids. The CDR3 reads CASSPRDEQYF. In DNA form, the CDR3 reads TGTGCCAGCAGCCCACGGGACGAGCAGTACTTC.

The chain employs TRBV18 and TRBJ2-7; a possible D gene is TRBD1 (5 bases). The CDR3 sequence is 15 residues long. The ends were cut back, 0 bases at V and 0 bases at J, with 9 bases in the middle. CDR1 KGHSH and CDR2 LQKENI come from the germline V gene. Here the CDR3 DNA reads TGTGCCAGCTCACCACCTACAGGTTTCTCCTACGAGCAGTACTTC. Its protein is CASSPPTGFSYEQYF.

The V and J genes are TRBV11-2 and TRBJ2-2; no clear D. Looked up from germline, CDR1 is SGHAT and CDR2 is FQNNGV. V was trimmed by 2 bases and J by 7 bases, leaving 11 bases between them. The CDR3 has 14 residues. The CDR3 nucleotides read TGTGCCAGCAGCTTATGGGTGTGGGACGGGGAGCTGTTTTTT. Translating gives CASSLWVWDGELFF.

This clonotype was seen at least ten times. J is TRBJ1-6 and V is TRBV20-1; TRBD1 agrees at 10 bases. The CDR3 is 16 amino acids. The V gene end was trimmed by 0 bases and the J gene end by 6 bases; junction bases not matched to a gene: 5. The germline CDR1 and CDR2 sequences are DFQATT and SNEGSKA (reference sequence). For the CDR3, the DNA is TGCAGTGCTAGAGATCAACGGACAGGGGGTAATTCACCCCTCCACTTT. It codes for CSARDQRTGGNSPLHF.

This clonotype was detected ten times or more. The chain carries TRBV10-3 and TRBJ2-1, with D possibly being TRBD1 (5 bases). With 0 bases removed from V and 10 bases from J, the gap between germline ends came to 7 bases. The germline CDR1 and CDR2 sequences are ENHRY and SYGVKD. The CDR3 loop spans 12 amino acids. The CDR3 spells CAISESGAEQFF. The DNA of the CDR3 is TGTGCCATCAGTGAGTCAGGGGCGGAGCAGTTCTTC.

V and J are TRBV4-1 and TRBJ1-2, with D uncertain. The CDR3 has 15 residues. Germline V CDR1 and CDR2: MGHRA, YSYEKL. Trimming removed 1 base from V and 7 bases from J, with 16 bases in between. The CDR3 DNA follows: TGCGCCAGCAGCCAAGGAATAGAAAGGAGCATTGGCTACACCTTC. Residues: CASSQGIERSIGYTF.

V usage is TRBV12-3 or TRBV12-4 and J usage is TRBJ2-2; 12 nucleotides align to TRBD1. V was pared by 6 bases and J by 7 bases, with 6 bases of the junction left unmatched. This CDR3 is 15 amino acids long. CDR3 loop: CASRGTGGFGGELFF. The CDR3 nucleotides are TGTGCCAGCAGAGGGACAGGGGGCTTCGGCGGGGAGCTGTTTTTT.

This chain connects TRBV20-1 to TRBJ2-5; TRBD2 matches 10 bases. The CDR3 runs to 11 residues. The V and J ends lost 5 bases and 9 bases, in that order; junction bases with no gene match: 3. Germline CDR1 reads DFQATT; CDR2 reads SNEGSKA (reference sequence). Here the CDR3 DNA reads TGCAGTGCTCCTAGCGGGAGAGCCCAGTACTTC. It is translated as CSAPSGRAQYF.

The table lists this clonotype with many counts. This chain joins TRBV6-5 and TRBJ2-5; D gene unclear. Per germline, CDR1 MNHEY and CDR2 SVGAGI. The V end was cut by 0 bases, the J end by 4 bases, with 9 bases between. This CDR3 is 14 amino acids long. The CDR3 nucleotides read TGTGCCAGCAGTTACTCAGGTTCCCGAGAGACCCAGTACTTC. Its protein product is CASSYSGSRETQYF.

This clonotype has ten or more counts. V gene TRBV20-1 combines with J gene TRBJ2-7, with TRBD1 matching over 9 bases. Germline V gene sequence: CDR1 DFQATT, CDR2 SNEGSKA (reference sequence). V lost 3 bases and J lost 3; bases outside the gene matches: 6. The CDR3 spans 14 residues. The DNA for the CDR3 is TGCAGTGCTAGGAATCCGGGACAGGGCTACGAGCAGTACTTC. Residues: CSARNPGQGYEQYF.

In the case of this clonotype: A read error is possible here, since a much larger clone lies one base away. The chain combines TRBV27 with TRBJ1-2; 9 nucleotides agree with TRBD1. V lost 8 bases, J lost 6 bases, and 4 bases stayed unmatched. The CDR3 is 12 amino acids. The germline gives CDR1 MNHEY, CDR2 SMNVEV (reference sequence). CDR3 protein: CASFGTGNGYTF. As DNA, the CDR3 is TGTGCCAGCTTCGGGACAGGGAATGGCTACACCTTC.

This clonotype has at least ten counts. The CDR3 DNA sequence: TGTGCCAGCAGTTCTCGGAGAAATAGTGCCTACGAGCAGTACTTC. As protein: CASSSRRNSAYEQYF. The J gene is TRBJ2-7, the V gene TRBV6-5; D remains unclear. From germline, CDR1 is MNHEY and CDR2 SVGAGI. Trimming stripped 4 bases from V and 2 bases from J, with 15 bases between. This CDR3 spans 15 amino acids.

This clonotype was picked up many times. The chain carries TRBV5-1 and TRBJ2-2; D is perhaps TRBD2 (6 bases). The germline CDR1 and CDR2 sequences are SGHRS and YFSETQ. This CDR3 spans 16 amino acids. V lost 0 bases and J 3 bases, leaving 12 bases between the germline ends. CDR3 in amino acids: CASSLAFGRDTGELFF. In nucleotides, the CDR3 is TGCGCCAGCAGCTTGGCGTTCGGGAGAGACACCGGGGAGCTGTTTTTT.

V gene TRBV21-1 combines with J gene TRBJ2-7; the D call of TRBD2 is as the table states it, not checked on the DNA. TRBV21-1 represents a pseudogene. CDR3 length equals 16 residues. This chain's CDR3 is CASSKDEGPKRYEQYF. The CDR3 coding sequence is TGTGCCAGCAGCAAAGATGAGGGACCGAAACGATACGAGCAGTACTTC.

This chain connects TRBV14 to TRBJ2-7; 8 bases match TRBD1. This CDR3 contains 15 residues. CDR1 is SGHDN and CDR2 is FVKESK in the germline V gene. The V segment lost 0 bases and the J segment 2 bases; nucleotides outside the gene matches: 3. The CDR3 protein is CASSQEDRVAYEQYF. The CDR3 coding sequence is TGTGCCAGCAGCCAAGAGGACAGGGTGGCCTACGAGCAGTACTTC.

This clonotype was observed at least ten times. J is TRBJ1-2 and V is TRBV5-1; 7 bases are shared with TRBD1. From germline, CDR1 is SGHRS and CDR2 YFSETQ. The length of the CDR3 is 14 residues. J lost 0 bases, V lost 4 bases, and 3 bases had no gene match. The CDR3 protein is CASSGQDTNYGYTF. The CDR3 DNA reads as TGCGCCAGCAGCGGACAGGATACTAACTATGGCTACACCTTC.

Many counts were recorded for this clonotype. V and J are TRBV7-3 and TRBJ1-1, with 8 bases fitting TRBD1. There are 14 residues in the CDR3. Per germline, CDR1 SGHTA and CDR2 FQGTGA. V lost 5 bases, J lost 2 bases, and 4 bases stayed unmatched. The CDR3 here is CASSMDRVNTEAFF. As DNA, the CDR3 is TGTGCCAGCAGCATGGACAGGGTCAACACTGAAGCTTTCTTT.

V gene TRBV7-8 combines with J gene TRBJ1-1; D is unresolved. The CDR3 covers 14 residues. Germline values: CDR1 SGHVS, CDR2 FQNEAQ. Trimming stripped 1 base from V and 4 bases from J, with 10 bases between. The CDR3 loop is CASSLVSSPTEAFF. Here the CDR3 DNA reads TGTGCCAGCAGCTTAGTTTCCAGTCCCACTGAAGCTTTCTTT.